The rows below give T cell receptor beta chains drawn from one sample of a study of OX40 agonist ivuxolimab in advanced cancers. Assay: immunoSEQ multiplex PCR; the TCRdb copy retains only in-frame clones and omits some. The sample gives fewer than 30,000 clones, approximately 80% of which show up once; less than 40% is in the top ten. The source was CD4+ or CD8+ T cells sorted from blood, collected in a trial of the OX40 agonist ivuxolimab. These receptors were obtained from an adult with an advanced solid tumor such as melanoma, head and neck, liver or kidney cancer. The CDR3 runs from the conserved cysteine through the conserved F or W. The D gene is left open where the match is weak. Size tells how often a clone was seen (once, few, many) or the class of an expanded clone, and some rows leave it out.

TRBV4-1	TRBJ1-4	large	.	TGCGCCAGCAGCCAAAAGATACAAAAGGACCGCACAACTAATGAAAAACTGTTTTTT	CASSQKIQKDRTTNEKLFF
TRBV25-1	TRBJ1-2	.	.	TGTGCCAGCAGTGAATATGGGGGGGTACGATCTAACTATGGCTACACCTTC	CASSEYGGVRSNYGYTF
TRBV9	TRBJ1-1	.	.	TGTGCCAGCAGCGTAGACGATAACACTGAAGCTTTCTTT	CASSVDDNTEAFF
TRBV4-1	TRBJ1-6	once	.	TGCGCCAGCAGCCAAGCGGCAGGCAACCTTAATTCACCCCTCCACTTT	CASSQAAGNLNSPLHF
TRBV19	TRBJ2-1	few	.	TGTGCCAGTAGTATATACGGAGCGTACAATGAGCAGTTCTTC	CASSIYGAYNEQFF
TRBV6-5	TRBJ2-1	.	TRBD2	TGTGCCAGCAGTTTGACTAGCGGGGGGCTCAGGGATGAGCAGTTCTTC	CASSLTSGGLRDEQFF
TRBV11-1	TRBJ2-3	.	.	TGTGCCAGCAGCTTAATCACGGATAGTCGAGAAGATACGCAGTATTTT	CASSLITDSREDTQYF
TRBV9	TRBJ2-1	.	.	TGTGCCAGCAGCGAGAGCTTTAATGAGCAGTTCTTC	CASSESFNEQFF
TRBV7-9	TRBJ2-1	.	.	TGTGCCAGCAGCCACGGGAGTGGTGAGCAGTTCTTC	CASSHGSGEQFF
TRBV11-2	TRBJ2-7	.	TRBD1	TGTGCCAGCAGCTTAGGGACAGGGGCCTACGAGCAGTACTTC	CASSLGTGAYEQYF
TRBV29-1	TRBJ1-5	.	TRBD1	TGCAGCGGCCGCGACAGGGGGAGACCCAATCAGCCCCAGCATTTT	CSGRDRGRPNQPQHF
TRBV29-1	TRBJ1-1	.	TRBD1	TGCAGCGTTCCTAGGACAGGGAACACTGAAGCTTTCTTT	CSVPRTGNTEAFF
TRBV27	TRBJ2-5	.	TRBD1	TGTGCCAGCAGTTTATATGGGACAGGGGCCATACAAGAGACCCAGTACTTC	CASSLYGTGAIQETQYF
TRBV9	TRBJ1-2	once	TRBD1	TGTGCCAGCAGCGAATACCAACAGGGGAACTATGGCTACACCTTC	CASSEYQQGNYGYTF
TRBV6-5	TRBJ2-2	.	TRBD2	TGTGCCAGCAGTTTCTCGTTGGCGGGAGGCACCGGGGAGCTGTTTTTT	CASSFSLAGGTGELFF
TRBV2	TRBJ2-1	.	TRBD2	TGTGCCAGCAGACTAGCGGGAGTAGTCGCCTACAATAAGCAGTTCTTC	CASRLAGVVAYNKQFF
TRBV7-8	TRBJ1-5	.	TRBD1	TGTGCCAGCAGCCCCGGACAGGGGGCGGTGGGCAATCAGCCCCAGCATTTT	CASSPGQGAVGNQPQHF
TRBV5-6	TRBJ1-5	.	.	TGTGCCAGCAGCTTGATGGGTAGCAATCAGCCCCAGCATTTT	CASSLMGSNQPQHF
TRBV27	TRBJ2-1	.	.	TGTGCCAGCAGTTTTTTGAAGGCCGCCGATGAGCAGTTCTTC	CASSFLKAADEQFF
TRBV11-3	TRBJ1-4	.	.	TGTGCCAGCAGCTTAGTTGCAATTGCAACTAATGAAAAACTGTTTTTT	CASSLVAIATNEKLFF
TRBV5-1	TRBJ2-7	few	.	TGCGCCAGCAGCTTGGTTGGCGGGCCCTACGAGCAGTACTTC	CASSLVGGPYEQYF
TRBV2	TRBJ2-3	.	.	TGTGCCAGCAGTGAACTCCTTGTCACCTCTGGCACAGATACGCAGTATTTT	CASSELLVTSGTDTQYF
TRBV4-1	TRBJ2-3	.	.	TGCGCCAGCAGCCAAGTATCACACAGCACAGCCGATACGCAGTATTTT	CASSQVSHSTADTQYF
TRBV7-8	TRBJ2-5	.	.	TGTGCCAGCAGCTGGGCGGAGACCCAGTACTTC	CASSWAETQYF
TRBV19	TRBJ1-2	.	.	TGTGCCAGCCGAAGTTATCTCTACGGCTACACCTTC	CASRSYLYGYTF
TRBV6-9	TRBJ1-2	.	TRBD1	TGTGCCATCCCGGCTGGGACAGACGCTAACTATGGCTACACCTTC	CAIPAGTDANYGYTF
TRBV25-1	TRBJ2-1	large	.	TGTGCCAGCACGGTCGGCGATGAGCAGTTCTTC	CASTVGDEQFF
TRBV5-6	TRBJ1-5	.	TRBD1	TGTGCCAGCAGCTTGTACAGGGGTGAGGGCAATCAGCCCCAGCATTTT	CASSLYRGEGNQPQHF
TRBV2	TRBJ1-4	.	TRBD1	TGTGCCAGCAGTGAGTACAGGGGAACTAATGAAAAACTGTTTTTT	CASSEYRGTNEKLFF